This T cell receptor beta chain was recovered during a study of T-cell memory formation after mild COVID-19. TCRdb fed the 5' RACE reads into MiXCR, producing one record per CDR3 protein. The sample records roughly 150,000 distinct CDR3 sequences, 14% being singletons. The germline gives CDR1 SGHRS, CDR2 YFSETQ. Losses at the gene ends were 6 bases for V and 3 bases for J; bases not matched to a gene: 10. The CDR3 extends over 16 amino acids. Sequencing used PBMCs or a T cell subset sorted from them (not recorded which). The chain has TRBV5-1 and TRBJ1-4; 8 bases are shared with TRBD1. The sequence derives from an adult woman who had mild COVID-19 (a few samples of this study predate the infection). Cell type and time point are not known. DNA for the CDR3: TGCGCCAGCAACCCCCTTCCGGGACAGGCTAATGAAAAACTGTTTTTT. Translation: CASNPLPGQANEKLFF.